A selection of T cell receptor beta chains follows, all from one sample in a study of cytomegalovirus exposure and HLA in healthy donors. Assay used: immunoSEQ multiplex PCR; TCRdb lists only in-frame clones, some missing. This sample's table has roughly 33,000 clones. What was sequenced was PBMCs. The receptors shown here come from a woman between 35 and 50 years old in good health and CMV-seropositive. Each CDR3 is given with its conserved first and last residue. A D gene is named only where the DNA matches it firmly.

d_gene,j_gene,v_gene,CDR3aa,CDR3nt
-,TRBJ2-2,TRBV6-4,CASSVWRLNGELFF,TGTGCCAGCAGTGTGTGGAGGCTGAACGGGGAGCTGTTTTTT
-,TRBJ1-3,TRBV30,CAWSRIRVSGNTIYF,TGTGCCTGGAGTAGGATCAGGGTCTCTGGAAACACCATATATTTT
TRBD1,TRBJ2-7,TRBV6-1,CASSGQGYNYEQYF,TGTGCCAGCAGTGGACAGGGGTATAACTACGAGCAGTACTTC
TRBD1,TRBJ1-3,TRBV4-1,CASSQGGRGLGNTIYF,TGCGCCAGCAGCCAAGGCGGGAGGGGGCTAGGAAACACCATATATTTT
-,TRBJ2-5,TRBV27,CASSTVQYRVTQYF,TGTGCCAGCAGTACAGTTCAGTATCGAGTGACCCAGTACTTC
-,TRBJ1-2,TRBV29-1,CSVEDGGGGFYGYTF,TGCAGCGTTGAAGATGGTGGGGGGGGCTTCTATGGCTACACCTTC
-,TRBJ1-1,TRBV6-5,CASNGPFGTEAFF,TGTGCCAGCAACGGTCCCTTTGGGACAGAAGCTTTCTTT
-,TRBJ1-4,TRBV29-1,CSVSQGDEKLFF,TGCAGCGTTTCTCAGGGTGATGAAAAACTGTTTTTT
TRBD1,TRBJ1-1,TRBV6-5,CASSRTGGRTEAFF,TGTGCCAGCAGCAGGACAGGGGGTAGGACTGAAGCTTTCTTT
TRBD2,TRBJ2-7,TRBV7-9,CASSLTGTSAYEQYF,TGTGCCAGCAGCCTCACCGGGACTAGCGCCTACGAGCAGTACTTC
TRBD2,TRBJ2-1,TRBV5-1,CASRPGTSGRSWNEQFF,TGCGCCAGCAGACCCGGGACTAGCGGGAGAAGTTGGAATGAGCAGTTCTTC
-,TRBJ2-2,TRBV6-5,CASSWLPTGARELFF,TGTGCCAGCAGTTGGCTCCCGACAGGCGCGAGGGAGCTGTTTTTT
TRBD1,TRBJ2-2,TRBV5-6,CASSRSDRESGELFF,TGTGCCAGCAGCCGCAGCGACAGGGAATCCGGGGAGCTGTTTTTT
TRBD2,TRBJ2-1,TRBV28,CASSFYLAGVKGSYNEQFF,TGTGCCAGCAGTTTTTATCTAGCGGGAGTAAAGGGATCCTACAATGAGCAGTTCTTC
-,TRBJ2-5,TRBV25-1,CASSEGAGQETQYF,TGTGCCAGCAGTGAAGGCGCAGGGCAAGAGACCCAGTACTTC
-,TRBJ2-2,TRBV4-2,CASSQDRSRGGELFF,TGTGCCAGCAGCCAAGATCGTAGTCGTGGCGGGGAGCTGTTTTTT
TRBD1,TRBJ1-1,TRBV18,CASSLSGGTEAFF,TGTGCCAGCTCACTGTCAGGGGGGACTGAAGCTTTCTTT
-,TRBJ1-1,TRBV4-2,CASSLLGANTEDFF,TGTGCCAGCAGCCTTTTGGGAGCGAACACTGAAGATTTCTTT
TRBD1,TRBJ1-2,TRBV5-4,CASSGQGYGYTF,TGTGCCAGCAGCGGACAGGGGTATGGCTACACCTTC
-,TRBJ1-1,TRBV18,CASSLDRQNTEAFF,TGTGCCAGCTCACTAGACAGGCAGAACACTGAAGCTTTCTTT
TRBD2,TRBJ2-2,TRBV4-3,CASSSRTSGANTGELFF,TGCGCCAGCAGCTCCCGGACTAGCGGGGCTAACACCGGGGAGCTGTTTTTT
-,TRBJ1-4,TRBV6-5,CASSYTGRGHEKLFF,TGTGCCAGCAGTTACACAGGCAGGGGTCACGAAAAACTGTTTTTT
-,TRBJ2-7,TRBV5-8,CASSAGLLVHEQYF,TGTGCCAGCAGCGCGGGACTGCTTGTGCACGAGCAGTACTTC
-,TRBJ2-7,TRBV7-8,CASSQGTATIEQYF,TGTGCCAGCAGCCAGGGGACCGCGACTATAGAGCAGTACTTC
TRBD1,TRBJ2-1,TRBV7-9,CASTQNQGESEQFF,TGTGCCAGCACCCAAAACCAGGGGGAAAGTGAGCAGTTCTTC
-,TRBJ1-2,TRBV28,CASRRTMGGYTF,TGTGCCAGCAGAAGGACAATGGGGGGCTACACCTTC
TRBD1,TRBJ2-2,TRBV7-9,CASSLPTGTGVTGELFF,TGTGCCAGCAGCTTACCGACCGGGACAGGAGTGACCGGGGAGCTGTTTTTT
-,TRBJ1-1,TRBV12-2,CASRLQNTEAFF,TGTGCAAGTCGCTTACAGAACACTGAAGCTTTCTTT
TRBD2,TRBJ2-3,TRBV9,CASSVGLATDTQYF,TGTGCCAGCAGCGTCGGACTAGCCACAGATACGCAGTATTTT
-,TRBJ2-7,TRBV7-2,CASSLAGAYEQYF,TGTGCCAGCAGCTTAGCGGGCGCTTACGAGCAGTACTTC
TRBD2,TRBJ2-5,TRBV4-3,CASSLRTSGDGWETQYF,TGCGCCAGCAGCCTCCGGACTAGCGGGGACGGATGGGAGACCCAGTACTTC
-,TRBJ1-1,TRBV6-5,CASSPGRNTEAFF,TGTGCCAGCAGCCCGGGTCGTAACACTGAAGCTTTCTTT
-,TRBJ2-1,TRBV7-9,CASSLSGEPYNEQFF,TGTGCCAGCAGCTTATCGGGAGAACCCTACAATGAGCAGTTCTTC
TRBD1,TRBJ2-7,TRBV18,CASSPSHRGSYEQYF,TGTGCCAGCTCACCATCGCACAGGGGTTCTTACGAGCAGTACTTC
-,TRBJ2-7,TRBV5-4,CASSFEREQYF,TGTGCCAGCAGCTTTGAGAGAGAGCAGTACTTC
-,TRBJ2-7,TRBV2,CASSQGAGVTEQYF,TGTGCCAGCAGCCAGGGGGCGGGGGTCACCGAGCAGTACTTC
-,TRBJ2-7,TRBV30,CAWSVPGESSDEQYF,TGTGCCTGGAGTGTACCCGGGGAAAGCAGCGACGAGCAGTACTTC
-,TRBJ1-5,TRBV27,CATSGTNQPQHF,TGTGCCACGTCAGGAACTAATCAGCCCCAGCATTTT
TRBD2,TRBJ2-3,TRBV6-1,CASSVAGADTQYF,TGTGCCAGCAGCGTAGCGGGAGCAGATACGCAGTATTTT